This T cell receptor (beta chain) came from a study of Tregs in tolerant kidney transplant recipients. Profiling relied on immunoSEQ multiplex PCR, and the TCRdb table lists in-frame clones only, not all of them. In the table there are fewer than 20,000 clones, roughly four fifths of which are singletons. Germline CDR1 reads MNHNY; CDR2 reads SVGAGI (reference sequence). The CDR3 spans 13 residues. The ends lost 6 bases at V and 2 bases at J; junction bases unmatched: 3. The chain combines TRBV6-6 with TRBJ2-7; 8 bases match TRBD1. The sequence was collected from a human donor in good health. Sample: Tregs from blood. CDR3 in amino acids: CASRRGQAYEQYF. In DNA form, the CDR3 reads TGTGCCAGCAGGCGGGGACAGGCCTACGAGCAGTACTTC.